This is a list of T cell receptor beta chains from one sample in a study of post-analysis software for immune sequencing data. TCRdb itself ran the PCR reads through MiXCR, one entry per CDR3 protein. Altogether about 540,000 distinct CDR3 sequences are present, about a third being singletons, with the ten largest covering about 6%. Specimen: blood. The receptors originated from a girl aged 2-17 years with multiple sclerosis. Both conserved end residues are part of each CDR3. A D gene is named only where the DNA matches it firmly. The size entry is marked missing in some rows and otherwise reads once, few, many or a size class.

D gene | J gene | clone size | V gene | CDR3 DNA | CDR3 protein
- | TRBJ1-5 | few | TRBV20-1 | TGCAGTGCACCTTTCAAGGGTAGGAGCAATCAGCCCCAGCATTTT | CSAPFKGRSNQPQHF
TRBD1 | TRBJ1-2 | - | TRBV18 | TGTGCCAGCTCACCGGGACAGGGTTTTTCCTATGGCTACACCTTC | CASSPGQGFSYGYTF
TRBD1 | TRBJ2-7 | - | TRBV12-3/TRBV12-4 | TGTGCCAGCAGTTTAGGGACAGGGTCCACCTACGAGCAGTACTTC | CASSLGTGSTYEQYF
- | TRBJ2-1 | few | TRBV19 | TGTGCCAGCCGCCCTCCCGATACTAACAATGAGCAGTTCTTC | CASRPPDTNNEQFF
- | TRBJ2-2 | - | TRBV6-5 | TGTGCCAGCAGTTACGGACAGGAGCTGTTTTTT | CASSYGQELFF
- | TRBJ2-3 | few | TRBV20-1 | TGCAGTGCTAGTCACAGTCACGGGGGAGATACGCAGTATTTT | CSASHSHGGDTQYF
- | TRBJ2-6 | few | TRBV6-6 | TGTGCCAGCAGTTACTCCCGGGACTCTGGGGCCAACGTCCTGACTTTC | CASSYSRDSGANVLTF
TRBD2 | TRBJ2-5 | - | TRBV20-1 | TGCAGTACCAGTGGGGCTAGCGGGGTAGAGACCCAGTACTTC | CSTSGASGVETQYF
- | TRBJ2-5 | - | TRBV20-1 | TGCAGCGTGGGGAAGGGAGAGACCCAGTACTTC | CSVGKGETQYF
- | TRBJ2-3 | - | TRBV7-2 | TGTGCCAGCAGCCCCATGGACACAGATACGCAGTATTTT | CASSPMDTDTQYF
TRBD1 | TRBJ1-4 | - | TRBV20-1 | TGCAGTGCTAGCCATACCGGGACAGGGGCCGAAAAACTGTTTTTT | CSASHTGTGAEKLFF
- | TRBJ2-6 | - | TRBV6-2/TRBV6-3 | TGTGCCAGCAGTTACTCTCGTGGAGGGGCCAACGTCCTGACTTTC | CASSYSRGGANVLTF
TRBD1 | TRBJ2-3 | - | TRBV10-3 | TGTGCCATCAGGCCCGGGACAGGGCCAGATACGCAGTATTTT | CAIRPGTGPDTQYF
TRBD1 | TRBJ1-6 | - | TRBV6-6 | TGTGCCAGCACCCGACAGGGGGCGATCAGCTCACCCCTCCACTTT | CASTRQGAISSPLHF
TRBD1 | TRBJ2-5 | few | TRBV20-1 | TGCAGTCCTGAGAGGACAGGGGGAGGCTCGACCCAGTACTTC | CSPERTGGGSTQYF